Listed here are 19 T cell receptor beta chains from one sample, sequenced in a study of OX40 agonist ivuxolimab in advanced cancers. Libraries were prepared by immunoSEQ multiplex PCR; TCRdb keeps only in-frame clonotypes and omits some of them. The sample yields tens of thousands of clones, 85% seen once. Source: CD4+ or CD8+ T cells sorted from blood, taken in a trial of the OX40 agonist ivuxolimab. The receptors shown here come from an adult with an advanced solid tumor such as melanoma, head and neck, liver or kidney cancer.

The genes are TRBV9 and TRBJ2-7; maybe TRBD2 (7 bases). This CDR3 region has 15 residues. From germline, CDR1 is SGDLS and CDR2 YYNGEE. Trimming cost V 0 bases and J 6 bases, with 16 bases left between them. The CDR3 protein is CASSVARGGGGEQYF. The CDR3 coding sequence is TGTGCCAGCAGCGTAGCTAGAGGGGGGGGCGGCGAGCAGTACTTC.

A single count supports this clone. The rearrangement joins TRBV28 to TRBJ1-2; a weak D match, TRBD1 (6 bases). The CDR3 runs to 14 residues. The germline V gene encodes CDR1 MDHEN and CDR2 SYDVKM. V was shortened by 1 base and J by 8 bases, with 14 bases between the two germline ends. The CDR3 here is CASSLSDRIAGYTF. For the CDR3, the DNA is TGTGCCAGCAGTTTATCCGACAGGATCGCCGGCTACACCTTC.

The chain links TRBV6-1 to TRBJ2-5; D gene unclear. The ends were cut back, 6 bases at V and 5 bases at J, with 10 bases in the middle. Germline V gives CDR1 MNHNS, CDR2 SASEGT. The CDR3 sequence is 12 residues long. The CDR3 spells CASSLLDETQYF. The CDR3 DNA reads as TGTGCCAGCAGCCTGTTGGACGAGACCCAGTACTTC.

The chain combines TRBV7-6 with TRBJ2-1, with 9 bases that match TRBD1. Germline trimming cut 6 bases from V and 0 bases from J; bases unmatched to any gene: 6. Germline CDR1 reads SGHVS; CDR2 reads FNYEAQ. This CDR3 is 16 amino acids long. The CDR3: CASRKTGGASYNEQFF. The CDR3 DNA follows: TGTGCCAGCAGAAAAACAGGGGGCGCCTCCTACAATGAGCAGTTCTTC. The full variable domain, in which reference TRBV7-6 and TRBJ2-1 provide the parts outside the CDR3, is GAGVSQSPRYKVTKRGQDVALRCDPISGHVSLYWYRQALGQGPEFLTYFNYEAQQDKSGLPNDRFSAERPEGSISTLTIQRTEQRDSAMYRCASRKTGGASYNEQFFGPGTRLTVL.

The chain joins TRBV6-5 to TRBJ1-1, with 7 bases fitting TRBD1. Germline CDR1 is MNHEY and CDR2 is SVGAGI. The V and J ends lost 4 bases and 6 bases, in that order; junction bases with no gene match: 8. This CDR3 contains 14 residues. The CDR3, as DNA: TGTGCCAGCAGTTCCCGGACAGGCTACGCTGAAGCTTTCTTT. The encoded protein is CASSSRTGYAEAFF.

This clone was detected only once. The chain has TRBV6-1 and TRBJ1-3; D gene ambiguous. Germline values: CDR1 MNHNS, CDR2 SASEGT. V was shortened by 8 bases and J by 1 base, with 12 bases between the two germline ends. The CDR3 extends over 14 amino acids. The CDR3 coding sequence is TGTGCCAGCGGGGATGCCTTATCTGGAAACACCATATATTTT. Protein sequence: CASGDALSGNTIYF.

The J gene is TRBJ1-2, the V gene TRBV5-8; D gene uncertain. Trimming removed 5 bases at V and 7 bases at J, with 18 bases between. The germline gives CDR1 SGHTS, CDR2 YDEGEE. CDR3 length: 14 amino acids. DNA of the CDR3: TGTGCCAGCAGGCAGCGCATTGGGCGGTTTGGCTACACCTTC. Encoded protein: CASRQRIGRFGYTF.

The genes are TRBV7-8 and TRBJ1-1; tentative D call: TRBD1 (6 bases). Trimming removed 5 bases from V and 3 bases from J, with 19 bases in between. The CDR3 sequence is 16 residues long. Germline V gene data show CDR1 as SGHVS and CDR2 as FQNEAQ. The CDR3: CASSTRGLRGDTEAFF. The CDR3, as DNA: TGTGCCAGCAGCACCAGGGGCCTTAGAGGAGACACTGAAGCTTTCTTT.

This rearrangement joins TRBV9 to TRBJ2-7; 9 positions agree with TRBD1. This CDR3 contains 13 residues. CDR1 is SGDLS and CDR2 is YYNGEE in the germline V gene. J lost 5 bases, V lost 4 bases, and 4 bases had no gene match. This CDR3 is CASSTRQGDEQYF. The CDR3 DNA is TGTGCCAGCAGCACCCGACAGGGGGACGAGCAGTACTTC.

V is TRBV7-3 and J is TRBJ2-7; TRBD1 matches at 10 bases. The CDR3 contains 15 residues. Trimming removed 5 bases from V and 5 bases from J; junction bases left unmatched: 9. Germline V gene data show CDR1 as SGHTA and CDR2 as FQGTGA. The CDR3 sequence: CASSRTGGTSHEQYF. The CDR3 region has the DNA TGTGCCAGCAGCCGGACAGGGGGGACTTCCCACGAGCAGTACTTC.

The chain carries TRBV30 and TRBJ1-2, with D perhaps matching TRBD1 (6 bases). The V gene lost 0 bases and the J gene lost 4 bases, with 12 bases spanning the gap. In germline, CDR1 is GTSNPN, CDR2 SVGIG (reference sequence). The CDR3 consists of 14 residues. CDR3 nucleotide sequence: TGTGCCTGGAGTGTAGGGGGAGGGAGCTATGGCTACACCTTC. This encodes CAWSVGGGSYGYTF.

Only a few counts were recorded for this clone. The V gene is TRBV4-1, the J gene TRBJ2-2; D gene ambiguous. The CDR3 runs to 16 residues. V shed 3 bases and J shed 0 bases, with 11 bases lying between them. From germline, CDR1 is MGHRA and CDR2 YSYEKL. The CDR3, as DNA: TGCGCCAGCAGCCACCCCTTAGACACGAACACCGGGGAGCTGTTTTTT. Translated: CASSHPLDTNTGELFF.

This clone was observed a single time. The chain is built from TRBV7-8 and TRBJ2-7, with D maybe TRBD1 (5 bases). Trimming stripped 6 bases from V and 0 bases from J, with 12 bases between. Per the germline V gene, CDR1 is SGHVS and CDR2 is FQNEAQ. The length of the CDR3 is 14 residues. This CDR3 reads CASSTGRLSYEQYF. The CDR3 DNA is TGTGCCAGCAGTACAGGCCGCCTCTCCTACGAGCAGTACTTC. Using reference TRBV7-8 and TRBJ2-7 for the parts outside the CDR3, the full variable domain is GAGVSQSPRYKVAKRGQDVALRCDPISGHVSLFWYQQALGQGPEFLTYFQNEAQLDKSGLPSDRFFAERPEGSVSTLKIQRTQQEDSAVYLCASSTGRLSYEQYFGPGTRLTVT.

This clone was counted once. The genes are TRBV11-3 and TRBJ2-3, with D hard to call. This CDR3 is built from 12 residues. V shed 1 base and J shed 6 bases, with 5 bases lying between them. CDR1 is SGHNT and CDR2 is YENEEA in the germline V gene. The CDR3 is CASSLGSDTQYF. The CDR3 DNA is TGTGCCAGCAGCTTAGGGAGTGATACGCAGTATTTT.

The rearrangement uses TRBV28 and TRBJ1-4; D possibly corresponds to TRBD1 (6 bases). The germline gives CDR1 MDHEN, CDR2 SYDVKM. The V end was cut by 4 bases, the J end by 8 bases, with 14 bases between. The length of the CDR3 is 14 residues. CDR3 DNA: TGTGCCAGCAGTTACAGGGCGATGAAAGAAAAACTGTTTTTT. This codes for CASSYRAMKEKLFF.

The J gene is TRBJ2-7, the V gene TRBV6-5; a weak D match, TRBD1 (6 bases). The V and J ends lost 6 bases and 5 bases respectively, with 20 bases between them. CDR1 MNHEY and CDR2 SVGAGI come from the germline V gene. The CDR3 totals 15 residues. The CDR3 loop reads CASSPSWQGWNEQYF. The CDR3 DNA follows: TGTGCCAGCAGCCCCTCCTGGCAGGGGTGGAACGAGCAGTACTTC.

The chain uses TRBV6-5 and TRBJ1-1; perhaps TRBD1 as D (6 bases). With 6 bases removed from V and 6 bases from J, the gap between germline ends came to 17 bases. CDR3 length: 14 amino acids. The germline V gene encodes CDR1 MNHEY and CDR2 SVGAGI. The CDR3 spells CASSPTGRGSEAFF. The CDR3 region has the DNA TGTGCCAGCAGCCCGACAGGCCGGGGATCTGAAGCTTTCTTT.

The V and J genes are TRBV6-4 and TRBJ2-7; 12 nucleotides line up with TRBD1. The V gene's germline CDR1 is MRHNA and CDR2 SNTAGT. Losses at the gene ends were 4 bases for V and 5 bases for J; bases not matched to a gene: 12. This CDR3 has 17 residues. The CDR3 region has the DNA TGTGCCAGCAGTGCTAGAGACCGGGACAGGGGGCTCGACGAGCAGTACTTC. Its translation: CASSARDRDRGLDEQYF.

The gene calls are TRBV29-1 and TRBJ2-7; TRBD1 is a possible D gene (5 bases). Trimming pared 7 bases from V and 3 bases from J, leaving 10 bases between. The CDR3 spans 11 residues. Germline values: CDR1 SQVTM, CDR2 ANQGSEA. CDR3 coding DNA: TGCAGCGGGGGCAGTTACTACGAGCAGTACTTC. Translation: CSGGSYYEQYF.